The present T cell receptor beta chain was sequenced within a study of shared clonotypes between healthy human individuals. General study points: It was the non-shared clonotypes that had lower generation probabilities than clonotypes shared by all four donors. Represented genetic and exposure-history diversity was restricted by having few donors. Larger estimated richness was generally recorded for naive subsets relative to memory subsets. Collection of samples was limited to blood; tissue repertoires likely differ.

Clones were read by immunoSEQ multiplex PCR, and TCRdb kept only the in-frame ones, dropping some. The table records roughly 2 million clones, almost 96% of them present only once. This clone was observed a few times. Antigen specificity is unknown. Other nucleotide sequences from this sample produce the same CDR3. V was shortened by 0 bases and J by 3 bases, with 4 bases between the two germline ends. Germline V gene lookup returns CDR1 MNHEY and CDR2 SMNVEV (reference sequence). The CDR3 is 13 residues long. The chain is built from TRBV27 and TRBJ2-3, with D unclear. The sequence came from a man between 18 and 35 years old in good health. Sample: naive CD4+ T cells sorted from blood. Subset meaning: CD45RA+ positively selected. CDR3 DNA sequence: TGTGCCAGCAGTTTATCCGGGACAGATACGCAGTATTTT. Translated: CASSLSGTDTQYF.